This TCR beta chain originates from a study of CD8 T cells in Susac syndrome. Germline V gives CDR1 SQVTM, CDR2 ANQGSEA. Trimming cost V 6 bases and J 5 bases; bases outside gene matches: 11. This CDR3 is built from 14 residues. Random hexamers primed reverse transcription of about 0.5 to 1 ug RNA. From the immunoSEQ multiplex PCR reads, TCRdb called clonotypes with MiXCR, one entry per CDR3 protein. This sample carries around 200,000 distinct CDR3 sequences, approximately 94% of them seen once, and the ten largest clones take around 0.1%. The sample consisted of CD4+ T cells from PBMCs. This clonotype originated in a human donor with Susac syndrome. The V and J genes are TRBV29-1 and TRBJ2-5; TRBD1 aligns across 8 bases. The CDR3 DNA reads as TGCAGCGTCTCAGGGGGCAGGGGGGTTGAGACCCAGTACTTC. Encoded protein: CSVSGGRGVETQYF.